This T cell receptor beta chain emerged from a study of cytomegalovirus exposure and HLA in healthy donors. Study findings and constraints: What a later analysis reportedly showed was that an Asian-associated ancestry cluster had fewer N-insertions than the roughly 670-donor mean. By a later analysis, the bulk of CMV-associated TCR beta chains appeared HLA-restricted. In a later analysis, specific HLA alleles were associated with approximately 17,000 TCR beta sequences at a 0.05 false discovery rate.

On this clone: Its specificity is not known.

In the PCR, 60 Vbeta and 13 Jbeta primers were used. Clones were sequenced by immunoSEQ multiplex PCR, and TCRdb holds only the in-frame ones, with some missing. The data show 210,000 or so clones, over 60% seen once. The CDR3 is 16 amino acids. Trimming took off 6 bases at V and 0 bases at J, with 16 bases between the two ends. Per germline, CDR1 SGHTA and CDR2 FQGNSA. The sample taken for sequencing was PBMCs. The rearrangement uses TRBV7-2 and TRBJ2-3, with D perhaps TRBD1 (6 bases). The receptor was derived from a woman between 25 and 40 years old in good health and CMV-seropositive. The CDR3 spells CASRVGSDRSTDTQYF. The DNA for the CDR3 is TGTGCCAGCAGGGTAGGCTCGGACAGAAGCACAGATACGCAGTATTTT.